One sample yielded the 14 T cell receptor beta chains listed below, sequenced in a study of PD-1 blockade in classical Hodgkin lymphoma (TCRdb year 2020). Receptor libraries were prepared by the immunoSEQ multiplex PCR assay. The table was pulled from immuneACCESS by TCRdb, which kept in-frame rearrangements only. Such tables lose some clones; where checked, under half of the loss comes from unresolved V genes, and the rest has no known cause. The sample table lists 57,000 or so clones, 70% to 90% of them with a count of one. Jointly, the top ten make up roughly 8.7% of the sample. The sample's time point label, decoded: cycle 4 day 1 (C4D1), after less than seven weeks of nivolumab. Every trial patient had relapsed following autologous stem cell transplantation, and prior brentuximab vedotin exposure was what differed among cohorts A, B and C. The sample in question was peripheral blood mononuclear cells (PBMCs), obtained before the fourth cycle of nivolumab. These TCRs come from a human donor with classical Hodgkin lymphoma.

The chain employs TRBV4-1 and TRBJ2-2; weak D call: TRBD2 (6 bases). Trimming cost V 6 bases and J 3 bases, with 20 bases left between them. CDR3 length: 17 residues. Germline loops: CDR1 MGHRA, CDR2 YSYEKL. The CDR3 region is CASSQYPRGIDTGELFF. CDR3 in DNA: TGCGCCAGCAGTCAATACCCTCGGGGGATTGACACCGGGGAGCTGTTTTTT.

In this sample, this clone turned up once. The V gene is TRBV4-2, the J gene TRBJ2-2, with D unresolved. The V end was cut by 2 bases, the J end by 2 bases, with 3 bases between. Germline-derived CDR1 and CDR2 are LGHNA and YNFKEQ. CDR3 length: 13 residues. The CDR3 DNA follows: TGTGCCAGCAGCCAACGCAACACCGGGGAGCTGTTTTTT. Translating gives CASSQRNTGELFF.

The V and J genes are TRBV13 and TRBJ2-3, with D possibly TRBD2 on 7 matching bases. The germline CDR1 and CDR2 sequences are PRHDT and FYEKMQ (reference sequence). The V gene lost 2 bases and the J gene lost 1 base, with 13 bases spanning the gap. The CDR3 loop spans 16 amino acids. CDR3 DNA: TGTGCCAGCAGCTTAAGGGCGGGGGCCCGCACAGATACGCAGTATTTT. This gives the protein CASSLRAGARTDTQYF. Combining the CDR3 with reference TRBV13 and TRBJ2-3 gives the whole variable domain AAGVIQSPRHLIKEKRETATLKCYPIPRHDTVYWYQQGPGQDPQFLISFYEKMQSDKGSIPDRFSAQQFSDYHSELNMSSLELGDSALYFCASSLRAGARTDTQYFGPGTRLTVL.

The J gene is TRBJ2-2, the V gene TRBV19; perhaps TRBD1 as D (5 bases). With 2 bases removed from V and 2 bases from J, the gap between germline ends came to 12 bases. The CDR3 runs to 16 residues. CDR1 and CDR2 from the germline V gene are LNHDA and SQIVND (reference sequence). CDR3 sequence reads: CASSIPRQSNTGELFF. The CDR3 DNA is TGTGCCAGTAGTATACCAAGACAGAGTAACACCGGGGAGCTGTTTTTT.

The chain joins TRBV5-5 to TRBJ1-1; no definite D call. Between the trimmed V and J ends, which lost 0 bases and 6 bases, there was a span of 3 bases. In germline, CDR1 is SGHKS, CDR2 YYEKEE (reference sequence). The CDR3 is 11 residues long. In DNA, the CDR3 is TGTGCCAGCAGCTTGGGCCCTGAAGCTTTCTTT. Its translation is CASSLGPEAFF.

V is TRBV19 and J is TRBJ2-7, with a weak D call TRBD1 (6 bases). V was shortened by 1 base and J by 7 bases, with 8 bases between the two germline ends. CDR1 and CDR2 (germline): LNHDA, SQIVND (reference sequence). This CDR3 has 12 amino acids. This CDR3 is CASSIARGEQYF. The CDR3 coding sequence is TGTGCCAGTAGTATAGCGAGGGGGGAGCAGTACTTC.

This rearrangement joins TRBV27 to TRBJ2-3; 8 bases fit TRBD1. Per the germline V gene, CDR1 is MNHEY and CDR2 is SMNVEV (reference sequence). CDR3 size: 17 residues. The junction had 8 bases not matched to a gene; V was cut back by 3 bases and J by 0 bases. The CDR3 region is CASSLSSGGLSTDTQYF. The CDR3, as DNA: TGTGCCAGCAGTTTGAGCTCAGGGGGCCTTAGCACAGATACGCAGTATTTT.

The V gene is TRBV5-1, the J gene TRBJ2-3; D might be TRBD2 (7 bases). The CDR3 is 15 residues long. The germline gives CDR1 SGHRS, CDR2 YFSETQ. Between the trimmed V and J ends, which lost 0 bases and 5 bases, there was a span of 13 bases. The CDR3 loop reads CASSLVGGAQDTQYF. CDR3 nucleotides: TGCGCCAGCAGCTTGGTGGGGGGGGCCCAAGATACGCAGTATTTT.

The CDR3 nucleotides are TGTGCCAGCACCAAATTCGGGACAGGGGGCAGAAATACGCAGTATTTT. It yields the protein CASTKFGTGGRNTQYF. The chain combines TRBV2 with TRBJ2-3; 12 positions agree with TRBD1. Germline trimming cut 7 bases from V and 7 bases from J; bases unmatched to any gene: 12. The CDR3 is made up of 16 amino acids. From germline, CDR1 is SNHLY and CDR2 FYNNEI.

The chain uses TRBV19 and TRBJ2-6, with a weak D call TRBD1 (6 bases). Germline-derived CDR1 and CDR2 are LNHDA and SQIVND (reference sequence). V lost 3 bases, J lost 4 bases, and 22 bases lay in between. The CDR3 runs to 19 residues. The CDR3 DNA reads TGTGCCAGTAGTATCGGACGTTTGGGGGCTTTGTCCGGGGCCAACGTCCTGACTTTC. Its translation is CASSIGRLGALSGANVLTF.

The rearrangement uses TRBV9 and TRBJ2-1, with 8 bases aligning to TRBD2. V lost 3 bases to trimming and J lost 7 bases; unmatched junction nucleotides: 6. Germline CDR1 is SGDLS and CDR2 is YYNGEE. The CDR3 covers 14 residues. CDR3 sequence reads: CASSGTSLANEQFF. The CDR3 DNA is TGTGCCAGCAGCGGGACTAGCCTAGCAAATGAGCAGTTCTTC.

The V gene is TRBV18, the J gene TRBJ2-7; D gene unclear. The germline V gene encodes CDR1 KGHSH and CDR2 LQKENI. Trimming stripped 6 bases from V and 5 bases from J, with 14 bases between. The CDR3 sequence is 13 residues long. The CDR3 here is CASSQPGRDEQYF. The CDR3 coding sequence is TGTGCCAGCTCCCAGCCTGGCCGGGACGAGCAGTACTTC.

V is TRBV11-2 and J is TRBJ1-5; weak D call: TRBD1 (5 bases). This CDR3 region has 14 residues. The germline gives CDR1 SGHAT, CDR2 FQNNGV. V was pared by 3 bases and J by 5 bases, with 11 bases between. Here the CDR3 reads CASSFSGTDQPQHF. The CDR3 region has the DNA TGTGCCAGCAGCTTTTCCGGGACGGATCAGCCCCAGCATTTT.

The rearrangement links TRBV18 to TRBJ1-2; TRBD1 might be the D (6 bases). The CDR3 covers 15 residues. V gave up 2 bases and J gave up 2 bases, with 12 bases separating them. From germline, CDR1 is KGHSH and CDR2 LQKENI. The CDR3 DNA reads as TGTGCCAGCTCACCAGCGGGACAAAGCAACTATGGCTACACCTTC. This sequence encodes CASSPAGQSNYGYTF.